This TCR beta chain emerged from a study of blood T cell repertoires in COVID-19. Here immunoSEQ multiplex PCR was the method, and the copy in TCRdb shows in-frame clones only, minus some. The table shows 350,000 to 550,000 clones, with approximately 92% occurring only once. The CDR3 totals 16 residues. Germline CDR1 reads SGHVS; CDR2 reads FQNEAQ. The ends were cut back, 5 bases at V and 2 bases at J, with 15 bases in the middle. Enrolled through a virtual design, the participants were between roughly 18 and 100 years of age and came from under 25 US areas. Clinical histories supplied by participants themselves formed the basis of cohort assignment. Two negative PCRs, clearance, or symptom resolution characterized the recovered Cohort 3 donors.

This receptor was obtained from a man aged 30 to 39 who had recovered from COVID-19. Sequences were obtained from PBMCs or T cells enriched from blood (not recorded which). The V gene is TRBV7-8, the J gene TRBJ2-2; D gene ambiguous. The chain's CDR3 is CASSNRAAGNTGELFF. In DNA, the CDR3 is TGTGCCAGCAGCAACCGAGCCGCCGGTAACACCGGGGAGCTGTTTTTT. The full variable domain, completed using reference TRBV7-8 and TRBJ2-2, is GAGVSQSPRYKVAKRGQDVALRCDPISGHVSLFWYQQALGQGPEFLTYFQNEAQLDKSGLPSDRFFAERPEGSVSTLKIQRTQQEDSAVYLCASSNRAAGNTGELFFGEGSRLTVL.